Presented here are 26 T cell receptor beta chains from one specimen sequenced in a study of blood T cell repertoires in COVID-19. Profiling relied on immunoSEQ multiplex PCR, and the TCRdb table lists in-frame clones only, not all of them. The sample comprises some 140,000 clones, 84% of which are singletons, and under 7% rests with the top ten. The source material was PBMCs or T cells enriched from blood (not recorded which). The receptors originated from a man between 40 and 49 years old with acute COVID-19.

The chain couples TRBV30 to TRBJ2-4; 8 positions match TRBD1. Germline V gene sequence: CDR1 GTSNPN, CDR2 SVGIG (reference sequence). V was clipped by 5 bases and J by 3 bases; unmatched bases: 3. The CDR3 loop spans 13 amino acids. The CDR3 region is CAWGDRSKNIQYF. The CDR3 nucleotides are TGTGCCTGGGGGGACAGGAGCAAAAACATTCAGTACTTC.

This rearrangement joins TRBV19 to TRBJ1-5, with D unresolved. Trimming took 5 bases from V and 7 from J, leaving 24 bases between them. Germline-derived CDR1 and CDR2 are LNHDA and SQIVND (reference sequence). The CDR3 length is 17 residues. CDR3 nucleotides: TGTGCCAGTAGTGTCGGGCAGGTCGGGGAGGCACGCCAGCCCCAGCATTTT. Protein product: CASSVGQVGEARQPQHF.

The chain couples TRBV28 to TRBJ1-5; 10 positions agree with TRBD1. V shed 2 bases and J 5 bases; nucleotides not matched to a gene: 3. CDR3 length: 15 amino acids. Germline V lookup: CDR1 MDHEN, CDR2 SYDVKM. The CDR3 reads CASSLGTGVDQPQHF. The CDR3 coding sequence is TGTGCCAGCAGTTTAGGGACAGGGGTAGATCAGCCCCAGCATTTT.

J is TRBJ2-1 and V is TRBV5-6; TRBD2 might be the D (5 bases). V lost 4 bases and J 0 bases, leaving 14 bases between the germline ends. The CDR3 runs to 16 residues. CDR1 is SGHDT, CDR2 YYEEEE, per germline. The CDR3 reads CASSPSSGLSYNEQFF. In nucleotides, the CDR3 is TGTGCCAGCAGCCCCTCCAGCGGCCTCTCCTACAATGAGCAGTTCTTC. Complete variable domain (other parts from reference TRBV5-6 and TRBJ2-1): DAGVTQSPTHLIKTRGQQVTLRCSPKSGHDTVSWYQQALGQGPQFIFQYYEEEERQRGNFPDRFSGHQFPNYSSELNVNALLLGDSALYLCASSPSSGLSYNEQFFGPGTRLTVL.

The chain combines TRBV5-4 with TRBJ1-1; 9 bases align to TRBD1. CDR3 length: 11 amino acids. V gave up 9 bases and J gave up 5 bases; unmatched junction bases: 2. CDR1 is SGHNT and CDR2 is YYREEE in the germline V gene (reference sequence). The CDR3: CAIDRGTEAFF. The CDR3 DNA reads TGTGCCATTGACAGGGGGACTGAAGCTTTCTTT.

The chain combines TRBV6-5 with TRBJ1-2; D is unresolved. V was trimmed by 6 bases and J by 5 bases, leaving 10 bases between them. This CDR3 is built from 12 residues. The germline V gene encodes CDR1 MNHEY and CDR2 SVGAGI. The CDR3 bases are TGTGCCAGCAGGACCGGGGATTATGGCTACACCTTC. Residues: CASRTGDYGYTF.

The rearrangement uses TRBV19 and TRBJ2-1; 10 bases fit TRBD2. Unmatched junction bases numbered 4, after V lost 6 bases and J lost 2 bases. CDR3 size: 15 residues. CDR1 is LNHDA, CDR2 SQIVND, per germline (reference sequence). The CDR3 spells CASRTSGQTYNEQFF. The CDR3 DNA sequence: TGTGCCAGTAGGACTAGCGGGCAGACCTACAATGAGCAGTTCTTC.

J is TRBJ2-1 and V is TRBV7-9; unclear D gene. Germline V gene lookup returns CDR1 SEHNR and CDR2 FQNEAQ (reference sequence). The CDR3 sequence is 13 residues long. The germline V and J ends were trimmed by 3 bases and 5 bases, with 8 bases remaining between them. DNA for the CDR3: TGTGCCAGCAGCTTCGTCAGGAACAATGAGCAGTTCTTC. It encodes CASSFVRNNEQFF.

The V gene is TRBV28, the J gene TRBJ1-1, with TRBD1 matching over 9 bases. Germline lookup yields CDR1 MDHEN and CDR2 SYDVKM. The ends lost 0 bases at V and 6 bases at J; junction bases unmatched: 8. The CDR3 sequence is 16 residues long. CDR3 sequence: CASSLWTGGVGSEAFF. CDR3 DNA sequence: TGTGCCAGCAGTTTATGGACAGGGGGTGTAGGATCTGAAGCTTTCTTT.

DNA for the CDR3: TGCGCCAGCCAGGACGGAGCGGGGTTCAATGAGCAGTTCTTC. Encoded protein: CASQDGAGFNEQFF. J is TRBJ2-1 and V is TRBV10-2; TRBD2 aligns across 7 bases. Germline V gene lookup returns CDR1 WSHSY and CDR2 SAAADI. Trimming removed 8 bases from V and 6 bases from J; junction bases left unmatched: 10. The CDR3 is made up of 14 amino acids.

The CDR3 protein is CASSYRGSAANEKLFF. The CDR3 region has the DNA TGTGCCAGCAGCTACCGGGGGAGCGCGGCTAATGAAAAACTGTTTTTT. The rearrangement uses TRBV5-5 and TRBJ1-4, with D maybe TRBD1 (5 bases). This CDR3 is 16 amino acids long. CDR1 and CDR2 from the germline V gene are SGHKS and YYEKEE (reference sequence). Trimming stripped 3 bases from V and 3 bases from J, with 15 bases between.

The chain employs TRBV5-6 and TRBJ2-3; 8 bases line up with TRBD2. CDR1 and CDR2 (germline): SGHDT, YYEEEE. The CDR3 sequence is 16 residues long. The trim removed 0 bases at V and 2 bases at J, leaving 5 bases unmatched. This CDR3 is CASSLVGGRTTDTQYF. Here the CDR3 DNA reads TGTGCCAGCAGCTTGGTAGGCGGGAGGACCACAGATACGCAGTATTTT.

CDR3 bases: TGCGCCAGCAGCCACGGGACAGAGAACACTGAAGCTTTCTTT. Amino acid sequence: CASSHGTENTEAFF. The V call is TRBV4-1, the J call TRBJ1-1; 7 bases line up with TRBD1. The V and J ends lost 3 bases and 1 base, in that order; junction bases with no gene match: 2. Germline V gene lookup returns CDR1 MGHRA and CDR2 YSYEKL. The CDR3 runs to 14 residues.

This clone was observed a single time. The V and J genes are TRBV4-2 and TRBJ2-5, with TRBD1 matching 11 bases. The CDR3 is 17 amino acids. The germline gives CDR1 LGHNA, CDR2 YNFKEQ. The V segment lost 4 bases and the J segment 5 bases; nucleotides outside the gene matches: 12. In nucleotides, the CDR3 is TGTGCCAGCAGCCGAGAAAGGACAGGGGGCGGTGGGGAGACCCAGTACTTC. Its protein product is CASSRERTGGGGETQYF.

The chain uses TRBV7-2 and TRBJ2-1; 7 bases align to TRBD2. Germline CDR1 is SGHTA and CDR2 is FQGNSA. This CDR3 spans 18 amino acids. V lost 1 base, J lost 10 bases, and 19 bases stayed unmatched. The CDR3 loop is CASSLGGHGDYRRSEQFF. DNA of the CDR3: TGTGCCAGCAGCTTAGGCGGGCATGGGGACTACCGACGGTCCGAGCAGTTCTTC.

The chain recombines TRBV28 with TRBJ1-4; D not resolved. Germline CDR1 and CDR2: MDHEN and SYDVKM. Deletions cut 4 bases from V and 4 bases from J, with 19 bases between. The CDR3 length is 17 residues. The CDR3 region has the DNA TGTGCCAGCAGTTCCTCAGGTTCAGGTTTGCTTAATGAAAAACTGTTTTTT. It is translated as CASSSSGSGLLNEKLFF. The variable domain in full, completed from reference TRBV28 and TRBJ1-4, reads DVKVTQSSRYLVKRTGEKVFLECVQDMDHENMFWYRQDPGLGLRLIYFSYDVKMKEKGDIPEGYSVSREKKERFSLILESASTNQTSMYLCASSSSGSGLLNEKLFFGSGTQLSVL.

The chain recombines TRBV5-8 with TRBJ2-3, with 8 bases matching TRBD2. Germline V CDR1 and CDR2: SGHTS, YDEGEE. V shed 6 bases, J shed 5 bases, and the junction held 8 bases outside the gene matches. The CDR3 is 14 amino acids. CDR3 protein: CASNPAGALDTQYF. The DNA for the CDR3 is TGTGCCAGCAACCCAGCGGGGGCCCTAGATACGCAGTATTTT.

The rearrangement uses TRBV4-3 and TRBJ2-3, with D possibly TRBD2 on 7 matching bases. Germline V gene data show CDR1 as LGHNA and CDR2 as YSLEER. The CDR3 has 18 residues. V was clipped by 0 bases and J by 0 bases, with 16 bases between them. In DNA form, the CDR3 reads TGCGCCAGCAGCCAAGATCGGTGGGGGGGGGCTAGCACAGATACGCAGTATTTT. Translating it yields CASSQDRWGGASTDTQYF.

This chain connects TRBV6-2 or TRBV6-3 to TRBJ2-7; weak D call: TRBD2 (5 bases). This CDR3 has 14 amino acids. The ends were cut back, 5 bases at V and 3 bases at J, with 14 bases in the middle. Germline lookup yields CDR1 MNHEY and CDR2 SVGEGT. CDR3: CASSKPGSHYEQYF. Written as DNA, the CDR3 is TGTGCCAGCAGTAAACCGGGATCCCACTACGAGCAGTACTTC.

This chain uses TRBV9 with TRBJ1-6; no reliable D call. The CDR3 spans 14 residues. V lost 0 bases, J lost 8 bases, and 9 bases lay in between. The germline V gene encodes CDR1 SGDLS and CDR2 YYNGEE. CDR3 in amino acids: CASSVGGNDSPLHF. CDR3 bases: TGTGCCAGCAGCGTAGGAGGGAATGATTCACCCCTCCACTTT.

The gene calls are TRBV10-3 and TRBJ2-3, with 8 positions matching TRBD2. J gave up 3 bases and V 6 bases, and 5 bases lay outside the gene matches. The germline V gene has CDR1 ENHRY and CDR2 SYGVKD. This CDR3 spans 14 amino acids. The CDR3 reads CAISLGGRTDTQYF. The DNA of the CDR3 is TGTGCCATCAGCCTGGGCGGGAGGACAGATACGCAGTATTTT.

The chain joins TRBV27 to TRBJ2-1; the match to TRBD2 covers 14 bases. Germline-derived CDR1 and CDR2 are MNHEY and SMNVEV (reference sequence). Trimming took 5 bases from V and 3 from J; bases not matched to a gene: 6. There are 17 residues in the CDR3. CDR3 amino acids: CASSLGTSGSFYNEQFF. The CDR3 DNA is TGTGCCAGCAGTCTCGGGACTAGCGGGAGTTTCTACAATGAGCAGTTCTTC.

CDR3 protein: CSVRTAGANVLTF. As DNA, the CDR3 is TGCAGCGTTCGGACAGCTGGGGCCAACGTCCTGACTTTC. The rearrangement uses TRBV29-1 and TRBJ2-6, with D perhaps matching TRBD1 (6 bases). This CDR3 is built from 13 residues. Germline V CDR1 and CDR2: SQVTM, ANQGSEA. With 5 bases removed from V and 2 bases from J, the gap between germline ends came to 7 bases.

The V gene is TRBV18, the J gene TRBJ1-2, with 9 bases fitting TRBD1. CDR1 and CDR2 (germline): KGHSH, LQKENI. V shed 5 bases and J 7 bases; nucleotides not matched to a gene: 8. The length of the CDR3 is 14 residues. CDR3 residues: CASSLDRGQGGYTF. CDR3 sequence (DNA): TGTGCCAGCTCATTGGACAGGGGCCAGGGTGGCTACACCTTC.

The rearrangement uses TRBV3-1 (or the pseudogene TRBV3-2) and TRBJ2-7; TRBD1 agrees at 8 bases. V was pared by 4 bases and J by 0 bases, with 5 bases of the junction left unmatched. The CDR3 runs to 15 residues. The germline V gene encodes CDR1 LGHDT and CDR2 YNNKEL (reference sequence). CDR3 region: CASSLAGTGSYEQYF. In nucleotides, the CDR3 is TGTGCCAGCAGCCTGGCCGGGACAGGCTCCTACGAGCAGTACTTC.

CDR3: CASSRQLGYNEQFF. The CDR3 nucleotides read TGTGCCAGCAGCCGCCAACTAGGCTACAATGAGCAGTTCTTC. V gene TRBV5-4 combines with J gene TRBJ2-1; D is possibly TRBD2 (5 bases). The CDR3 contains 14 residues. Germline CDR1 SGHNT, CDR2 YYREEE (reference sequence). V was trimmed by 4 bases and J by 3 bases, leaving 11 bases between them.